These 30 T cell receptor beta chains originate from one sample sequenced in a study of blood T cell repertoires in COVID-19. Here immunoSEQ multiplex PCR was the method, and the copy in TCRdb shows in-frame clones only, minus some. The sample consists of roughly 250,000 clones, just under 85% of them appearing once. Sequencing used peripheral blood. These receptors originate from an elderly woman with acute or convalescent COVID-19.

The rearrangement links TRBV10-3 to TRBJ2-7, with a possible D match to TRBD2 (5 bases). This CDR3 region has 12 residues. The germline gives CDR1 ENHRY, CDR2 SYGVKD. The V gene lost 2 bases and the J gene lost 4 bases, with 6 bases spanning the gap. DNA of the CDR3: TGTGCCATCAGTGAGACTAGGTACGAGCAGTACTTC. Residues: CAISETRYEQYF.

The CDR3 DNA reads TGTGCCAGCAGTGAGACAGGGGGAGGGAATGAAAAACTGTTTTTT. It specifies CASSETGGGNEKLFF. The chain recombines TRBV28 with TRBJ1-4; 9 bases line up with TRBD1. V gave up 5 bases and J gave up 5 bases; unmatched junction bases: 6. CDR3 size: 15 residues. Per germline, CDR1 MDHEN and CDR2 SYDVKM.

The chain employs TRBV6-2 or TRBV6-3 and TRBJ1-2, with 7 bases lining up with TRBD1. The CDR3 consists of 17 residues. The germline V gene has CDR1 MNHEY and CDR2 SVGEGT. The V and J ends lost 5 bases and 2 bases, in that order; junction bases with no gene match: 14. The CDR3 nucleotides are TGTGCCAGCAGTCCCTCCCCCCACAGGGGAGTAAACTATGGCTACACCTTC. Amino acid sequence: CASSPSPHRGVNYGYTF.

The rearrangement links TRBV4-2 to TRBJ2-2; no definite D call. V was shortened by 0 bases and J by 4 bases, with 9 bases between the two germline ends. The CDR3 contains 15 residues. CDR1 and CDR2 from the germline V gene are LGHNA and YNFKEQ. CDR3 sequence: CASSQDSYSTGELFF. The CDR3 DNA follows: TGTGCCAGCAGCCAAGATTCTTATTCCACCGGGGAGCTGTTTTTT.

This clone was picked up a small number of times. This chain connects TRBV6-5 to TRBJ2-4; D gene uncertain. From germline, CDR1 is MNHEY and CDR2 SVGAGI. This CDR3 spans 15 amino acids. V was clipped by 5 bases and J by 0 bases, with 11 bases between them. This CDR3 is CASSPPELAKNIQYF. Here the CDR3 DNA reads TGTGCCAGCAGTCCGCCCGAGTTAGCCAAAAACATTCAGTACTTC.

V usage is TRBV28 and J usage is TRBJ1-1, with 8 bases lining up with TRBD1. The CDR3 has 15 residues. CDR1 is MDHEN and CDR2 is SYDVKM in the germline V gene. J lost 1 base, V lost 5 bases, and 6 bases had no gene match. In nucleotides, the CDR3 is TGTGCCAGCAGTGATGCAGGGGGCAAGAACACTGAAGCTTTCTTT. It specifies CASSDAGGKNTEAFF. Full variable domain (outside the CDR3, taken from reference TRBV28 and TRBJ1-1): DVKVTQSSRYLVKRTGEKVFLECVQDMDHENMFWYRQDPGLGLRLIYFSYDVKMKEKGDIPEGYSVSREKKERFSLILESASTNQTSMYLCASSDAGGKNTEAFFGQGTRLTVV.

The V and J genes are TRBV5-1 and TRBJ1-3; D is undetermined. Germline CDR1 SGHRS, CDR2 YFSETQ. The CDR3 runs to 15 residues. Trimming pared 2 bases from V and 1 base from J, leaving 10 bases between. Here the CDR3 reads CASSFGSSSGNTIYF. CDR3 nucleotides: TGCGCCAGCAGCTTCGGTTCATCTTCTGGAAACACCATATATTTT.

The chain couples TRBV6-4 to TRBJ2-1; 10 bases are shared with TRBD2. The germline CDR1 and CDR2 sequences are MRHNA and SNTAGT. This CDR3 has 15 residues. Trimming at V came to 3 bases and at J to 8 bases, leaving 7 bases not matched to a gene. This CDR3 reads CASSEAGGPIDEQFF. The CDR3 bases are TGTGCCAGCAGTGAAGCGGGAGGGCCTATCGATGAGCAGTTCTTC.

This clone was seen only a few times. The chain combines TRBV28 with TRBJ2-7, with D hard to call. Germline CDR1 is MDHEN and CDR2 is SYDVKM. Trimming removed 4 bases at V and 0 bases at J, with 13 bases between. The CDR3 spans 15 residues. Written as DNA, the CDR3 is TGTGCCAGCAGTTCCACAGACAAAAGCTCCTACGAGCAGTACTTC. As protein: CASSSTDKSSYEQYF. Full variable domain (outside the CDR3, taken from reference TRBV28 and TRBJ2-7): DVKVTQSSRYLVKRTGEKVFLECVQDMDHENMFWYRQDPGLGLRLIYFSYDVKMKEKGDIPEGYSVSREKKERFSLILESASTNQTSMYLCASSSTDKSSYEQYFGPGTRLTVT.

This clone was counted once. The V gene is TRBV5-1, the J gene TRBJ1-2, with 8 positions matching TRBD1. The germline gives CDR1 SGHRS, CDR2 YFSETQ. Germline trimming cut 0 bases from V and 8 bases from J; bases unmatched to any gene: 15. This CDR3 spans 17 amino acids. Written as DNA, the CDR3 is TGCGCCAGCAGCTTGGGGCCAGAGACAGGGGACTCGAGCGGCTACACCTTC. It codes for CASSLGPETGDSSGYTF. The full variable domain, in which reference TRBV5-1 and TRBJ1-2 provide the parts outside the CDR3, is KAGVTQTPRYLIKTRGQQVTLSCSPISGHRSVSWYQQTPGQGLQFLFEYFSETQRNKGNFPGRFSGRQFSNSRSEMNVSTLELGDSALYLCASSLGPETGDSSGYTFGSGTRLTVV.

This chain connects TRBV6-5 to TRBJ1-4; tentative D call: TRBD1 (5 bases). V was clipped by 6 bases and J by 3 bases, with 11 bases between them. CDR3 size: 14 residues. The V gene's germline CDR1 is MNHEY and CDR2 SVGAGI. The CDR3 DNA follows: TGTGCCAGCAGGGAGGGGCTGGCTAATGAAAAACTGTTTTTT. The encoded protein is CASREGLANEKLFF.

DNA of the CDR3: TGTGCCAGCAGCTCCGGGGGACAGGGTAACACTGAAGCTTTCTTT. Translated: CASSSGGQGNTEAFF. The rearrangement links TRBV13 to TRBJ1-1; 9 bases are a match to TRBD1. CDR1 PRHDT and CDR2 FYEKMQ come from the germline V gene (reference sequence). There are 15 residues in the CDR3. Trimming removed 4 bases from V and 2 bases from J; junction bases left unmatched: 5.

The V and J genes are TRBV5-1 and TRBJ1-2; 8 positions agree with TRBD1. CDR1 is SGHRS and CDR2 is YFSETQ in the germline V gene. This CDR3 region has 16 residues. The V gene end was trimmed by 2 bases and the J gene end by 1 base; junction bases not matched to a gene: 7. The CDR3, as DNA: TGCGCCAGCAGCTTTGCAGGGGGCGCGAGTAACTATGGCTACACCTTC. It encodes CASSFAGGASNYGYTF. The full variable domain, with the rest looked up from reference TRBV5-1 and TRBJ1-2, is KAGVTQTPRYLIKTRGQQVTLSCSPISGHRSVSWYQQTPGQGLQFLFEYFSETQRNKGNFPGRFSGRQFSNSRSEMNVSTLELGDSALYLCASSFAGGASNYGYTFGSGTRLTVV.

J is TRBJ1-1 and V is TRBV27; possible D gene TRBD1, 5 bases. The CDR3 is made up of 14 amino acids. V shed 6 bases and J shed 7 bases, with 18 bases lying between them. Germline V gene sequence: CDR1 MNHEY, CDR2 SMNVEV (reference sequence). CDR3 nucleotide sequence: TGTGCCAGCAGCCCTGGGGCCAGGGTGAGTGAAGCTTTCTTT. Its translation is CASSPGARVSEAFF.

V gene TRBV4-3 combines with J gene TRBJ2-2, with TRBD1 matching over 9 bases. Germline-derived CDR1 and CDR2 are LGHNA and YSLEER. CDR3 length: 15 amino acids. With V trimmed by 4 bases and J by 3 bases, 3 bases remained unmatched. The CDR3 DNA reads as TGCGCCAGCAGCCTAGACAGGGGGGACACCGGGGAGCTGTTTTTT. This sequence encodes CASSLDRGDTGELFF.

This clone occurred a few times. The rearrangement uses TRBV4-1 and TRBJ1-5; the D is unclear. CDR3 length: 16 amino acids. V lost 0 bases to trimming and J lost 7 bases, with 16 bases between them. In germline, CDR1 is MGHRA, CDR2 YSYEKL. The CDR3 sequence: CASSQEILLKSQPQHF. The CDR3 DNA sequence: TGCGCCAGCAGCCAAGAAATACTGCTTAAATCGCAGCCCCAGCATTTT.

The CDR3 DNA reads as TGTGCCACCAGCAGAGATAGGGGGCAGGGGGCCGGCACCGGGGAGCTGTTTTTT. It is translated as CATSRDRGQGAGTGELFF. The chain couples TRBV15 to TRBJ2-2; 8 bases match TRBD1. Looked up from germline, CDR1 is LNHNV and CDR2 is YYDKDF (reference sequence). Trimming cost V 0 bases and J 4 bases; bases outside gene matches: 10. The CDR3 spans 18 residues. Supplemented by reference TRBV15 and TRBJ2-2, the full variable domain reads DAMVIQNPRYQVTQFGKPVTLSCSQTLNHNVMYWYQQKSSQAPKLLFHYYDKDFNNEADTPDNFQSRRPNTSFCFLDIRSPGLGDTAMYLCATSRDRGQGAGTGELFFGEGSRLTVL.

In its sample, this clone was seen once. The V call is TRBV19, the J call TRBJ1-4; 12 bases are shared with TRBD1. CDR1 is LNHDA and CDR2 is SQIVND in the germline V gene (reference sequence). Trimming removed 4 bases from V and 6 bases from J; junction bases left unmatched: 6. The CDR3 extends over 16 amino acids. CDR3 sequence (DNA): TGTGCCAGTAGTACGGGACAGGGGGCGAGAGATGAAAAACTGTTTTTT. Its translation: CASSTGQGARDEKLFF.

The chain couples TRBV28 to TRBJ2-7, with TRBD1 as a possible D gene (5 bases). There are 18 residues in the CDR3. Germline CDR1 MDHEN, CDR2 SYDVKM. The V end was cut by 1 base, the J end by 3 bases, with 22 bases between. CDR3 protein: CASSLLGQGSLWVYEQYF. CDR3 nucleotide sequence: TGTGCCAGCAGTTTATTGGGGCAGGGAAGTCTCTGGGTCTACGAGCAGTACTTC.

The V and J genes are TRBV2 and TRBJ2-7, with a tentative D call TRBD2 (5 bases). The germline gives CDR1 SNHLY, CDR2 FYNNEI. The ends were cut back, 7 bases at V and 5 bases at J, with 15 bases in the middle. The CDR3 contains 13 residues. In DNA, the CDR3 is TGTGCCAGCAAGAGGTCGGGAACTAACGAGCAGTACTTC. This translates into CASKRSGTNEQYF.

V gene TRBV9 combines with J gene TRBJ2-3, with TRBD1 matching 9 bases. Trimming cost V 3 bases and J 4 bases; bases outside gene matches: 9. Germline V gives CDR1 SGDLS, CDR2 YYNGEE. This CDR3 contains 16 residues. CDR3 DNA sequence: TGTGCCAGCAGCGCCCCGGGACAGGGTTCCCCAGATACGCAGTATTTT. Amino acid sequence: CASSAPGQGSPDTQYF. The full variable domain, its missing parts supplied by reference TRBV9 and TRBJ2-3, is DSGVTQTPKHLITATGQRVTLRCSPRSGDLSVYWYQQSLDQGLQFLIQYYNGEERAKGNILERFSAQQFPDLHSELNLSSLELGDSALYFCASSAPGQGSPDTQYFGPGTRLTVL.

The gene calls are TRBV5-1 and TRBJ2-7, with 7 nucleotides matching TRBD2. With V trimmed by 4 bases and J by 5 bases, 3 bases remained unmatched. Germline V gene sequence: CDR1 SGHRS, CDR2 YFSETQ. This CDR3 region has 12 residues. As DNA, the CDR3 is TGCGCCAGCAGCCGGGAGGTCCACGAGCAGTACTTC. Translated, it gives CASSREVHEQYF.

To note about this clone: At the DNA level, this CDR3 is encoded by other sequences in the same sample as well. This chain links TRBV7-2 with TRBJ2-5, with D perhaps matching TRBD2 (6 bases). Germline V gives CDR1 SGHTA, CDR2 FQGNSA. The ends were cut back, 4 bases at V and 4 bases at J, with 13 bases in the middle. The CDR3 has 14 amino acids. CDR3 protein: CASSSAGRGETQYF. The CDR3 DNA reads as TGTGCCAGCAGCTCCGCCGGGCGGGGAGAGACCCAGTACTTC.

The V gene is TRBV29-1, the J gene TRBJ1-1; 7 bases are shared with TRBD1. Per germline, CDR1 SQVTM and CDR2 ANQGSEA. The CDR3 contains 15 residues. Trimming removed 4 bases from V and 0 bases from J; junction bases left unmatched: 8. CDR3 nucleotides: TGCAGCGTTGTAAACAGGGGAGTCATGAACACTGAAGCTTTCTTT. Amino acids: CSVVNRGVMNTEAFF.

V usage is TRBV27 and J usage is TRBJ2-3; D ambiguous. The CDR3 contains 15 residues. The V gene lost 2 bases and the J gene lost 1 base, with 10 bases spanning the gap. In germline, CDR1 is MNHEY, CDR2 SMNVEV (reference sequence). The CDR3 DNA sequence: TGTGCCAGCAGTTTAACAGCAGGCGGCACAGATACGCAGTATTTT. It codes for CASSLTAGGTDTQYF.

This rearrangement joins TRBV6-4 to TRBJ2-1, with 8 bases matching TRBD2. The CDR3 spans 15 residues. The J segment lost 4 bases and the V segment lost 3 bases, leaving 5 bases of the junction unmatched. Per germline, CDR1 MRHNA and CDR2 SNTAGT. The CDR3 nucleotides read TGTGCCAGCAGTGATGGTAGCGGGAAATACAATGAGCAGTTCTTC. As protein: CASSDGSGKYNEQFF.

The chain uses TRBV7-2 and TRBJ2-2, with D tentatively TRBD2 (6 bases). V was clipped by 7 bases and J by 3 bases, with 21 bases between them. The CDR3 runs 17 residues. Germline CDR1 SGHTA, CDR2 FQGNSA. CDR3 in DNA: TGTGCCAGCATCAGAAGGGGTAGCGGAGACTACACCGGGGAGCTGTTTTTT. Amino acid sequence: CASIRRGSGDYTGELFF.

The genes are TRBV6-5 and TRBJ1-6, with 9 bases fitting TRBD1. Germline lookup yields CDR1 MNHEY and CDR2 SVGAGI. V was clipped by 0 bases and J by 8 bases; unmatched bases: 5. This CDR3 has 16 residues. The CDR3 region is CASSYSPGQGYSPLHF. CDR3 DNA: TGTGCCAGCAGTTACTCGCCGGGACAGGGTTATTCACCCCTCCACTTT.

This chain connects TRBV6-5 to TRBJ2-4, with no clear D. Germline V CDR1 and CDR2: MNHEY, SVGAGI. Trimming took off 7 bases at V and 1 base at J, with 14 bases between the two ends. The CDR3 length is 15 residues. CDR3 region: CASTPTFLAKNIQYF. The DNA for the CDR3 is TGTGCCAGCACGCCGACTTTCCTGGCCAAAAACATTCAGTACTTC.

The chain employs TRBV20-1 and TRBJ1-5; TRBD1 matches 7 bases. The CDR3 length is 16 residues. Looked up from germline, CDR1 is DFQATT and CDR2 is SNEGSKA (reference sequence). The ends lost 3 bases at V and 4 bases at J; junction bases unmatched: 12. The CDR3 DNA is TGCAGTGCTAGTGTTACAGGGGTCGGTTGGAATCAGCCCCAGCATTTT. It yields the protein CSASVTGVGWNQPQHF.